This TCR beta chain was found in a study of OX40 agonist ivuxolimab in advanced cancers. Looking at the study overall: Patient treatment consisted of intravenous ivuxolimab administration every 2 weeks at 0.01 to 10 mg/kg. Patients treated during dose escalation were battling hepatocellular carcinoma, melanoma, renal cell or head and neck cancer. Study findings and constraints: The average count of expanded clones was higher among CD8+ T cells than among CD4+. Both CD4+ and CD8+ T cell populations in blood had undergone clonal expansion by week 6 at 0.1 to 3.0 mg/kg.

The table came from immunoSEQ multiplex PCR; TCRdb's copy has only in-frame clones and leaves some out. The table shows tens of thousands of clones, with approximately 86% occurring only once. Worth noting for this clone: Its antigen is not identified.

This specimen was CD4+ or CD8+ T cells sorted from blood, taken in a trial of the OX40 agonist ivuxolimab. The sequence derives from an adult with an advanced solid tumor such as melanoma, head and neck, liver or kidney cancer.

CDR3: CASSPRWTGSYNEQFF. The DNA of the CDR3 is TGTGCCAGCAGCCCCAGGTGGACAGGCTCCTACAATGAGCAGTTCTTC. The V call is TRBV7-6, the J call TRBJ2-1, with 7 bases identical to TRBD1. Looked up from germline, CDR1 is SGHVS and CDR2 is FNYEAQ. The ends lost 5 bases at V and 0 bases at J; junction bases unmatched: 7. This CDR3 has 16 amino acids.